This is a list of T cell receptor beta chains from one sample in a study of lymphopenia after photon versus proton radiotherapy. Data came from immunoSEQ multiplex PCR; TCRdb stores just in-frame clones and leaves some out. The sample holds 7,500 to 9,500 clones, less than 90% seen once. The source was peripheral blood, collected from a patient treated with photon-based radiotherapy. All receptors derive from a woman in her 70s with pancreatic cancer. The CDR3 runs from the conserved cysteine through the conserved F or W. A D gene is named only where the DNA matches it firmly. Only part of the rows carry a size: once, few, many, or a class if the clone is expanded.

TRBJ2-1,few,.,TRBV5-1,CASTLEGGGDEQFF,TGCGCCAGCACCCTAGAGGGCGGAGGCGATGAGCAGTTCTTC
TRBJ2-1,.,TRBD1,TRBV28,CASRTGTGGPVAFF,TGTGCCAGCCGCACCGGGACAGGGGGGCCAGTCGCGTTCTTC
TRBJ2-1,.,TRBD2,TRBV5-4,CASSTREAHYNEQFF,TGTGCCAGCAGCACCCGGGAGGCCCACTACAATGAGCAGTTCTTC
TRBJ2-5,.,.,TRBV11-3,CASSRHGGQETQYF,TGTGCCAGCAGCCGGCACGGGGGCCAAGAGACCCAGTACTTC
TRBJ2-7,.,TRBD1,TRBV7-9,CASSLRPGQGGWGEQYF,TGTGCCAGCAGCCTACGGCCGGGACAGGGAGGCTGGGGTGAGCAGTACTTC
TRBJ1-2,.,.,TRBV14,CASSPGTVYGYTF,TGTGCCAGCAGCCCCGGGACGGTCTATGGCTACACCTTC
TRBJ2-1,.,.,TRBV7-2,CASSPMVGYKPNNEQFF,TGTGCCAGCAGCCCTATGGTGGGCTATAAGCCGAACAATGAGCAGTTCTTC
TRBJ2-1,few,TRBD2,TRBV6-1,CASSLSSGSHNEQFF,TGTGCCAGCAGCCTCTCTAGCGGGAGTCACAATGAGCAGTTCTTC
TRBJ2-2,.,.,TRBV7-2,CASSSSRLTGELFF,TGTGCCAGCAGTTCTAGCAGGTTAACCGGGGAGCTGTTTTTT
TRBJ2-7,.,TRBD1,TRBV2,CASSVDRGLYEQYF,TGTGCCAGCAGTGTGGACAGGGGGCTTTACGAGCAGTACTTC
TRBJ2-5,.,TRBD1,TRBV4-3,CASSQETGTLQETQYF,TGCGCCAGCAGCCAAGAGACAGGGACCCTACAAGAGACCCAGTACTTC
TRBJ2-7,.,.,TRBV19,CASSIATDGFYEQYF,TGTGCCAGTAGTATAGCAACGGACGGATTCTACGAGCAGTACTTC
TRBJ2-7,.,TRBD2,TRBV7-9,CASSSGTSGYEQYF,TGTGCCAGCAGCTCCGGGACTAGCGGTTACGAGCAGTACTTC
TRBJ2-3,.,TRBD1,TRBV27,CASSIGQGTDTQYF,TGTGCCAGCAGTATTGGACAGGGCACAGATACGCAGTATTTT
TRBJ2-5,.,.,TRBV11-2,CASSLGGGRETQYF,TGTGCCAGCAGCTTGGGAGGGGGCCGGGAGACCCAGTACTTC
TRBJ2-1,.,.,TRBV7-2,CASSRDFINEQFF,TGTGCCAGCAGCCGGGACTTTATCAATGAGCAGTTCTTC
TRBJ1-2,.,.,TRBV7-3,CASSQPGRVGYTF,TGTGCCAGCAGCCAACCGGGACGGGTTGGCTACACCTTC
TRBJ2-6,.,.,TRBV19,CASSLRGTSLSGANVLTF,TGTGCCAGTAGTTTGAGGGGGACTTCCCTCTCTGGGGCCAACGTCCTGACTTTC
TRBJ2-4,.,.,TRBV29-1,CSVGGMAKNIQYF,TGCAGCGTTGGTGGGATGGCCAAAAACATTCAGTACTTC
TRBJ2-5,few,TRBD1,TRBV5-6,CASASTGGEGETQYF,TGTGCCAGCGCCTCTACAGGGGGCGAAGGAGAGACCCAGTACTTC
TRBJ2-5,.,.,TRBV28,CASSLSVEETQYF,TGTGCCAGCAGTTTATCGGTAGAAGAGACCCAGTACTTC
TRBJ2-3,.,TRBD2,TRBV28,CASSLQPGLASTDTQYF,TGTGCCAGCAGTTTACAACCGGGACTAGCTAGCACAGATACGCAGTATTTT
TRBJ1-3,.,.,TRBV18,CASSLVQANSGNTIYF,TGTGCCAGCTCACTGGTGCAGGCGAACTCTGGAAACACCATATATTTT
TRBJ1-3,.,.,TRBV4-3,CASSQVPGNTIYF,TGCGCCAGCAGCCAAGTTCCGGGAAACACCATATATTTT
TRBJ2-7,few,.,TRBV29-1,CSVELLGDHEQYF,TGCAGCGTTGAATTATTGGGGGACCACGAGCAGTACTTC
TRBJ2-3,.,.,TRBV21-1,CASSRGDGRAGDTQYF,TGTGCCAGCAGCAGAGGGGACGGGAGGGCCGGAGATACGCAGTATTTT
TRBJ2-2,.,.,TRBV12-5,CASGSGTTANTGELFF,TGTGCTAGTGGCTCAGGGACAACCGCTAACACCGGGGAGCTGTTTTTT
TRBJ2-1,.,.,TRBV29-1,CSVAVGSSYNEQFF,TGCAGCGTTGCAGTGGGAAGCTCCTACAATGAGCAGTTCTTC
TRBJ2-3,.,TRBD2,TRBV6-1,CASSDTGLEVITQYF,TGTGCCAGCAGTGATACCGGACTAGAGGTGATTACGCAGTATTTT
TRBJ2-3,.,TRBD2,TRBV7-6,CASSLGLAGGSGPDTQYF,TGTGCCAGCAGCCTTGGACTAGCGGGAGGGAGCGGCCCAGATACGCAGTATTTT
TRBJ1-1,.,TRBD1,TRBV16,CASSQDRGSYTEAFF,TGTGCCAGCAGCCAAGACAGGGGTTCGTACACTGAAGCTTTCTTT
TRBJ2-7,.,.,TRBV19,CASSPGDAYEQYF,TGTGCCAGTAGTCCAGGGGACGCTTACGAGCAGTACTTC
TRBJ2-6,.,TRBD1,TRBV5-1,CASSLETGGVLSGANVLTF,TGCGCCAGCAGCTTGGAAACAGGGGGCGTCCTTTCTGGGGCCAACGTCCTGACTTTC
TRBJ1-3,.,.,TRBV11-2,CASSLRRVSGNTIYF,TGTGCCAGCAGCTTGCGGCGGGTCTCTGGAAACACCATATATTTT